Given below is one TCR beta chain in context. The sample is drawn from a study of T cells in tuberculosis. Profiling relied on immunoSEQ multiplex PCR, and the TCRdb table lists in-frame clones only, not all of them. Among over 25,000 clones listed, just under 97% were seen once. V lost 6 bases to trimming and J lost 9 bases, with 17 bases between them. This CDR3 has 13 residues. Germline-derived CDR1 and CDR2 are LNHDA and SQIVND (reference sequence). What was sequenced was PBMCs. The chain has TRBV19 and TRBJ1-2; weak D call: TRBD1 (5 bases). The sequence was collected from a donor between 10 and 35 years old with latent tuberculosis or without tuberculosis infection. The DNA of the CDR3 is TGTGCCAGTAGCCCGCCCCCGGGGGTAAGCTACACCTTC. Residues: CASSPPPGVSYTF.